Presented here are 2 T cell receptor beta chains from one specimen sequenced in a study of persistence of HIV-infected CD4 T cells. The libraries were made with immunoSEQ version 4 in survey mode. TCRdb's copy holds only in-frame clones and misses some; the assay was immunoSEQ multiplex PCR. The table shows more than 35,000 clones, with about nine tenths occurring only once. Anti-CD3/anti-CD28 beads served as a nonspecific positive control stimulus. Responding CD4+ T cells were sorted by upregulation of both CD40 ligand and CD69. Their recognized antigens are unknown. The material was CD4+ T cells sorted from PBMCs after roughly 20-hour stimulation, obtained from a patient who received antiretroviral therapy. These receptors were obtained from an adult man with HIV who was CMV-seropositive.

CDR3 sequence: CASSSTGGDQPQHF. The CDR3 DNA sequence: TGTGCCAGCAGCTCGACAGGGGGGGATCAGCCCCAGCATTTT. The rearrangement joins TRBV3-1 (or the pseudogene TRBV3-2) to TRBJ1-5; 9 bases line up with TRBD1. The CDR3 spans 14 residues. Germline-derived CDR1 and CDR2 are LGHDT and YNNKEL (reference sequence). The V segment lost 5 bases and the J segment 5 bases; nucleotides outside the gene matches: 4.

J is TRBJ1-4 and V is TRBV27; D is possibly TRBD1 (6 bases). CDR1 and CDR2 from the germline V gene are MNHEY and SMNVEV (reference sequence). The CDR3 consists of 16 residues. V lost 4 bases and J lost 8, with 20 bases in between. This CDR3 reads CASSSTQGPRWEKLFF. CDR3 nucleotide sequence: TGTGCCAGCAGTTCTACACAGGGCCCCAGGTGGGAAAAACTGTTTTTT.